This T cell receptor beta chain was retrieved from a study of cytotoxic CD8 clonotypes in ibrutinib-treated CLL. Study-level background: Of a cohort that held some 12 relapsed/refractory and roughly 15 treatment-naive patients, under 18 were IGHV unmutated. Mean values per sample were a few hundred thousand productive templates and about 94,000 productive rearrangements. Points from the study as a whole: Sampling time points were not equivalent between sustained-remission and progressing patients.

Profiling relied on immunoSEQ multiplex PCR, and the TCRdb table lists in-frame clones only, not all of them. The sample shows 300,000 or so clones, around 66% of them seen only once. The TCR beta libraries used about 2.2 micrograms of genomic DNA that came from cryopreserved PBMCs. Remarks on this clone: Antigen: not known.

The CDR3 has 17 residues. The TCR sequence derives from a human donor with chronic lymphocytic leukemia. The sequencing here drew on PBMCs, taken after 36 months of ibrutinib treatment. The chain carries TRBV21-1 and TRBJ1-1; TRBD1 is the table's D call and was not checked against the DNA. TRBV21-1 is recorded as a pseudogene. This CDR3 is CASNRPPNRSRYTEAFF. The CDR3 DNA is TGTGCCAGCAACAGACCCCCTAACAGGTCGCGTTACACTGAAGCTTTCTTT.